This TCR beta chain came from a study of blood T cell repertoires in COVID-19. Study details: COVID-19 samples collected from the United States, Italy and Spain covered acute and convalescent phases. Nucleic acid was either cDNA or gDNA, and it came from T cells, B-cell-depleted T cells, or PBMCs.

How the authors handled the data: Reference gene primer amplification gave nucleated cell count estimates. Assay: immunoSEQ multiplex PCR; the TCRdb copy retains only in-frame clones and omits some. The V and J calls and clone size were taken over from that table, and D and trimming were inferred from the DNA. The sample has around 200,000 clones, about 80% seen once. The sample taken for sequencing was peripheral blood. The receptor comes from a human donor with acute or convalescent COVID-19. The donor label of this sample is uncertain.

The CDR3 spells CASSEGRNQPQHF. In DNA form, the CDR3 reads TGTGCCAGCAGTGAAGGCAGGAATCAGCCCCAGCATTTT. The V call is TRBV2, the J call TRBJ1-5, with D unclear. CDR1 SNHLY and CDR2 FYNNEI come from the germline V gene. This CDR3 spans 13 amino acids. The V gene lost 1 base and the J gene lost 4 bases, with 5 bases spanning the gap.